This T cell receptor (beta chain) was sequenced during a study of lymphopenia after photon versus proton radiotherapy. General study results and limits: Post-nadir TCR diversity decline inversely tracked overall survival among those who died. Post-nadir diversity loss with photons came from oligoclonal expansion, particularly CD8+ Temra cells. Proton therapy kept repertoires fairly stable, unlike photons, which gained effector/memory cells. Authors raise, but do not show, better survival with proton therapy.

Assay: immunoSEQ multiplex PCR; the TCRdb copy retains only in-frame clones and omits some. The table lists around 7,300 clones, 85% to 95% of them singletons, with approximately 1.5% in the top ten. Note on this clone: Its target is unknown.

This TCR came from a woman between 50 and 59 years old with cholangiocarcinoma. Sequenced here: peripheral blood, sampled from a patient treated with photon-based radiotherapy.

Here the CDR3 reads CASSLASGPTYEQYF. The CDR3, as DNA: TGTGCCAGCAGCTTAGCTAGCGGGCCTACCTACGAGCAGTACTTC. This chain uses TRBV7-8 with TRBJ2-5; 7 bases match TRBD2. The DNA end is a closer match to TRBJ2-7, so the J assignment may be wrong. CDR3 length: 15 amino acids. Germline V lookup: CDR1 SGHVS, CDR2 FQNEAQ.